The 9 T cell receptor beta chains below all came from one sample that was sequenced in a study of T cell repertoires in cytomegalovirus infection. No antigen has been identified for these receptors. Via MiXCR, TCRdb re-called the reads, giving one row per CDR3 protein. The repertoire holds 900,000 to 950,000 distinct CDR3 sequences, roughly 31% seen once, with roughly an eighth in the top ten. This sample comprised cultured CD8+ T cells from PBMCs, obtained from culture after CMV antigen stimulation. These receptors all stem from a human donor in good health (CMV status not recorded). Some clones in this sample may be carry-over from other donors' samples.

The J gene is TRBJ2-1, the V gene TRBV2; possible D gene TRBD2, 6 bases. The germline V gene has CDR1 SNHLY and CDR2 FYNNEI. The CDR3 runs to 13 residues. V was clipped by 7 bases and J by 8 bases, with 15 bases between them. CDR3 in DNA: TGTGCCAGCATCGAGCGGGCGCCAGATGAGCAGTTCTTC. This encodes CASIERAPDEQFF.

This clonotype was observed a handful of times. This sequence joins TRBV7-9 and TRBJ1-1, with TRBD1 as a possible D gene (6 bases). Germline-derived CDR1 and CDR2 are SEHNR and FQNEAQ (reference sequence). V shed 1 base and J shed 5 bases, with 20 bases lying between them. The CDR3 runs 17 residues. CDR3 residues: CASSLVRGHLGGTEAFF. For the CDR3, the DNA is TGTGCCAGCAGCTTAGTTAGGGGACATCTCGGGGGGACTGAAGCTTTCTTT.

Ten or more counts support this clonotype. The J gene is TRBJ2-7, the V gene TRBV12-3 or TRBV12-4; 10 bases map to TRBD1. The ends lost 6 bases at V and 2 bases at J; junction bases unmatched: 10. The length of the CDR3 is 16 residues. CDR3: CASRGTRDRGPYEQYF. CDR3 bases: TGTGCCAGCAGGGGGACCCGGGACAGGGGTCCCTACGAGCAGTACTTC.

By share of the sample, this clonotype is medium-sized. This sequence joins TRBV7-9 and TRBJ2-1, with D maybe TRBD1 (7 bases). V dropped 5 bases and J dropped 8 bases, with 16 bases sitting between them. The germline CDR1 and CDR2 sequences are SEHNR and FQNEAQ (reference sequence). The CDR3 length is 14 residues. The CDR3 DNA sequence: TGTGCCAGCAGCCAACAGGGGAGGTTGCATGAGCAGTTCTTC. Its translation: CASSQQGRLHEQFF.

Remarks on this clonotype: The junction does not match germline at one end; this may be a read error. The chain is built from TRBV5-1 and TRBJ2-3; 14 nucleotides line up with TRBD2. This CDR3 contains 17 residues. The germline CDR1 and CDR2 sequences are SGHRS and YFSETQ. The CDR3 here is CASSLAGLAGGIDTQYF. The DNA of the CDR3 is TGCGCCAGTAGCTTGGCCGGACTAGCGGGGGGAATAGATACGCAGTATTTT.

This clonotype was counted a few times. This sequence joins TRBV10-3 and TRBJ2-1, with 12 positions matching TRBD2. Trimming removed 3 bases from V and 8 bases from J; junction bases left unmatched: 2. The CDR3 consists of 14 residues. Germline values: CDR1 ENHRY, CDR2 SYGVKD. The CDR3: CAISETSGGYEQFF. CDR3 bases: TGTGCCATCAGTGAAACTAGCGGGGGGTATGAGCAGTTCTTC.

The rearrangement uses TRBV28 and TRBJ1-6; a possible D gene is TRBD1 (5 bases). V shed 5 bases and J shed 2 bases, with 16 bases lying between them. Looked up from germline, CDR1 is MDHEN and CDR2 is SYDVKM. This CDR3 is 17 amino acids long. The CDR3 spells CASSRQATDTYNSPLHF. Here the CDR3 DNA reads TGTGCCAGCAGTCGCCAGGCGACGGACACCTATAATTCACCCCTCCACTTT.

Here the CDR3 reads CARTGLAGGRRETQYF. Here the CDR3 DNA reads TGCGCCAGAACGGGACTAGCGGGGGGCAGGAGAGAGACCCAGTACTTC. The chain recombines TRBV10-1 with TRBJ2-5, with 15 bases lining up with TRBD2. The junction had 9 bases not matched to a gene; V was cut back by 9 bases and J by 4 bases. This CDR3 has 16 amino acids. Germline CDR1 WNHNN, CDR2 SYGVQD (reference sequence).

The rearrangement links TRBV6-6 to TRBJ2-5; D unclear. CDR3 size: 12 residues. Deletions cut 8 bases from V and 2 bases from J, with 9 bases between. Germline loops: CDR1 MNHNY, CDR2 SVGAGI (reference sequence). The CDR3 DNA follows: TGTGCCAGCCACTTTCAACAAGAGACCCAGTACTTC. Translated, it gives CASHFQQETQYF.